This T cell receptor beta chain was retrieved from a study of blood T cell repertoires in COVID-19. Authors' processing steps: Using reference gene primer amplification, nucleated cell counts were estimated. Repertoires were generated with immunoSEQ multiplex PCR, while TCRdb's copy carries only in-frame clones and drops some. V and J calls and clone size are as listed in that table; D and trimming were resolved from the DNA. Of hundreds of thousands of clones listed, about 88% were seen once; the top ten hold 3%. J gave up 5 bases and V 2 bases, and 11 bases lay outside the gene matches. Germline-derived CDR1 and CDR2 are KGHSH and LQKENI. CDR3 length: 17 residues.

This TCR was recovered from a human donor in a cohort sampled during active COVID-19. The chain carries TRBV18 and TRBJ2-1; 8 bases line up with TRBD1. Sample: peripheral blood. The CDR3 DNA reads TGTGCCAGCTCACCAACCCCAGACAGGGGAGTAGACAATGAGCAGTTCTTC. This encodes CASSPTPDRGVDNEQFF.